The 13 T cell receptor beta chains presented below share a single source sample, sequenced in a study of T cell responses to AZD1222 COVID-19 vaccine. Data came from immunoSEQ multiplex PCR; TCRdb stores just in-frame clones and leaves some out. The sample includes some 150,000 clones, roughly 85% seen only once; the top ten take around 7.9%. Sequencing used peripheral blood, obtained 28 days after the second dose of the MenACWY control vaccine. These TCRs come from an adult who received the MenACWY meningococcal vaccine as a control.

This clone was counted only a few times. This chain connects TRBV5-4 to TRBJ1-1, with D unclear. There are 14 residues in the CDR3. Trimming pared 0 bases from V and 3 bases from J, leaving 9 bases between. Germline-derived CDR1 and CDR2 are SGHNT and YYREEE (reference sequence). CDR3 sequence: CASSLAEEHTEAFF. The DNA for the CDR3 is TGTGCCAGCAGCTTGGCCGAGGAGCACACTGAAGCTTTCTTT.

V is TRBV5-6 and J is TRBJ1-4; 7 bases are a match to TRBD1. V lost 3 bases, J lost 1 base, and 6 bases stayed unmatched. Germline V CDR1 and CDR2: SGHDT, YYEEEE. The CDR3 extends over 16 amino acids. The CDR3: CASSSTGDGTNEKLFF. In DNA form, the CDR3 reads TGTGCCAGCAGCTCTACAGGGGACGGAACTAATGAAAAACTGTTTTTT.

The chain uses TRBV5-8 and TRBJ1-5; no clear D gene. Trimming cost V 0 bases and J 0 bases, with 7 bases left between them. This CDR3 is built from 15 residues. CDR1 is SGHTS and CDR2 is YDEGEE in the germline V gene. This chain's CDR3 is CASSLGGYSNQPQHF. The CDR3 region has the DNA TGTGCCAGCAGCTTGGGGGGATATAGCAATCAGCCCCAGCATTTT.

The CDR3 is CASSKRGGELFF. For the CDR3, the DNA is TGTGCCAGCTCTAAGAGGGGCGGGGAGCTGTTTTTT. J is TRBJ2-2 and V is TRBV18; D possibly uses TRBD1 or TRBD2 (5 bases each). This CDR3 has 12 amino acids. Germline V lookup: CDR1 KGHSH, CDR2 LQKENI. V lost 6 bases, J lost 7 bases, and 9 bases lay in between.

The table lists this clone with a count of one. This chain links TRBV5-4 with TRBJ2-3, with 11 bases aligning to TRBD2. J gave up 4 bases and V 0 bases, and 1 base lay outside the gene matches. CDR1 is SGHNT and CDR2 is YYREEE in the germline V gene (reference sequence). The CDR3 is made up of 15 amino acids. The CDR3 spells CASSLDSGGADTQYF. The CDR3 nucleotides are TGTGCCAGCAGCTTGGATAGCGGGGGGGCAGATACGCAGTATTTT. The variable domain in full, with the rest retrieved from reference TRBV5-4 and TRBJ2-3, is ETGVTQSPTHLIKTRGQQVTLRCSSQSGHNTVSWYQQALGQGPQFIFQYYREEENGRGNFPPRFSGLQFPNYSSELNVNALELDDSALYLCASSLDSGGADTQYFGPGTRLTVL.

V gene TRBV19 combines with J gene TRBJ2-2; D ambiguous. The germline V gene has CDR1 LNHDA and CDR2 SQIVND (reference sequence). The CDR3 extends over 13 amino acids. V shed 10 bases and J shed 1 base, with 10 bases lying between them. CDR3 nucleotides: TGTGCCACCGCCCGACAGAACACCGGGGAGCTGTTTTTT. Translated, it gives CATARQNTGELFF.

V usage is TRBV5-4 and J usage is TRBJ2-3; no clear D. The CDR3 sequence is 13 residues long. The V gene's germline CDR1 is SGHNT and CDR2 YYREEE (reference sequence). V shed 2 bases and J shed 2 bases, with 6 bases lying between them. The CDR3 loop is CASSFAVTDTQYF. For the CDR3, the DNA is TGTGCCAGCAGCTTCGCAGTCACAGATACGCAGTATTTT.

Written as DNA, the CDR3 is TGTGCCAGCGGGGGGGACAGGTCCTCATCTAACTATGGCTACACCTTC. Residues: CASGGDRSSSNYGYTF. The rearrangement links TRBV7-2 to TRBJ1-2; TRBD1 matches at 8 bases. The junction had 11 bases not matched to a gene; V was cut back by 8 bases and J by 0 bases. This CDR3 comprises 16 residues. Germline CDR1 reads SGHTA; CDR2 reads FQGNSA.

This clone was picked up one time. The V gene is TRBV7-9, the J gene TRBJ1-2, with D unclear. V lost 1 base and J lost 3, with 12 bases in between. The germline CDR1 and CDR2 sequences are SEHNR and FQNEAQ (reference sequence). The CDR3 consists of 15 residues. The CDR3 DNA sequence: TGTGCCAGCAGCTTAGACCGGTTCCGGGACTATGGCTACACCTTC. Amino acids: CASSLDRFRDYGYTF.

The chain links TRBV11-3 to TRBJ1-2; a possible D gene is TRBD1 (5 bases). The CDR3 has 15 residues. CDR1 is SGHNT and CDR2 is YENEEA in the germline V gene. The V and J ends lost 0 bases and 0 bases respectively, with 8 bases between them. The CDR3 here is CASSLEGTANYGYTF. The CDR3 DNA reads TGTGCCAGCAGCTTAGAAGGGACGGCTAACTATGGCTACACCTTC. Combining the CDR3 with reference TRBV11-3 and TRBJ1-2 gives the whole variable domain EAGVVQSPRYKIIEKKQPVAFWCNPISGHNTLYWYLQNLGQGPELLIRYENEEAVDDSQLPKDRFSAERLKGVDSTLKIQPAELGDSAVYLCASSLEGTANYGYTFGSGTRLTVV.

The chain has TRBV3-1 (or the pseudogene TRBV3-2) and TRBJ2-2; D is perhaps TRBD2 (6 bases). CDR1 is LGHDT and CDR2 is YNNKEL in the germline V gene (reference sequence). This CDR3 region has 16 residues. The V gene lost 1 base and the J gene lost 2 bases, with 11 bases spanning the gap. CDR3 protein: CASSQVAGGNTGELFF. As DNA, the CDR3 is TGTGCCAGCAGCCAAGTCGCCGGGGGAAACACCGGGGAGCTGTTTTTT.

The gene calls are TRBV18 and TRBJ1-3; D possibly corresponds to TRBD1 (6 bases). The germline V gene has CDR1 KGHSH and CDR2 LQKENI. The CDR3 contains 19 residues. The ends were cut back, 2 bases at V and 0 bases at J, with 20 bases in the middle. The CDR3 spells CASSPYQGNVKYSGNTIYF. The CDR3, as DNA: TGTGCCAGCTCACCATACCAGGGGAATGTCAAGTACTCTGGAAACACCATATATTTT.

The V and J genes are TRBV9 and TRBJ2-1; no reliable D call. Germline values: CDR1 SGDLS, CDR2 YYNGEE. The CDR3 extends over 15 amino acids. V lost 0 bases and J 0 bases, leaving 7 bases between the germline ends. As DNA, the CDR3 is TGTGCCAGCAGCGTAGGGGTAAGCTCCTACAATGAGCAGTTCTTC. It codes for CASSVGVSSYNEQFF.